One and the same sample provided the 28 T cell receptor beta chains below, sequenced in a study of shared clonotypes between healthy human individuals (dated by TCRdb to about 2020). Libraries were built with the immunoSEQ multiplex PCR assay. What TCRdb holds here is the immuneACCESS table cut down to in-frame rearrangements. Part of the clones is not present; checked against another copy, under half of the missing clones reflect an unresolved V gene, and the others are unexplained. In this sample the table shows about 480,000 clones, roughly 85% of which occur a single time. Around 13% of the sample goes to the ten largest clones. Sequencing input: PBMCs. These receptors all come from a woman aged 40 to 50 in good health. Some clones in this sample may be carry-over from other donors' samples.

This chain links TRBV28 with TRBJ2-1; the match to TRBD1 covers 9 bases. The length of the CDR3 is 13 residues. The junction had 6 bases not matched to a gene; V was cut back by 6 bases and J by 9 bases. In germline, CDR1 is MDHEN, CDR2 SYDVKM. In DNA form, the CDR3 reads TGTGCCAGCAGACAGGGGGCGCTGGGTGAGCAGTTCTTC. Protein: CASRQGALGEQFF.

In its sample, this clone was seen a few times. The rearrangement uses TRBV7-2 and TRBJ2-7; no firm D call. This CDR3 has 16 residues. Looked up from germline, CDR1 is SGHTA and CDR2 is FQGNSA. V dropped 5 bases and J dropped 2 bases, with 19 bases sitting between them. CDR3 region: CASSPEGRSPPYEQYF. CDR3 sequence (DNA): TGTGCCAGCAGCCCTGAAGGGCGTTCCCCCCCCTACGAGCAGTACTTC.

This rearrangement joins TRBV14 to TRBJ2-5; tentatively, D is TRBD1 (7 bases). CDR3 size: 16 residues. Germline V CDR1 and CDR2: SGHDN, FVKESK. Deletions cut 0 bases from V and 5 bases from J, with 16 bases between. CDR3 protein: CASSQDWRGRLETQYF. CDR3 coding DNA: TGTGCCAGCAGCCAAGATTGGAGGGGGCGGTTGGAGACCCAGTACTTC.

The chain uses TRBV9 and TRBJ2-6, with TRBD1 matching 7 bases. Germline CDR1 reads SGDLS; CDR2 reads YYNGEE. The CDR3 length is 16 residues. V was clipped by 3 bases and J by 4 bases; unmatched bases: 7. The CDR3 DNA is TGTGCCAGCAGCGCCCTAGACAGGGTCGGGGCCAACGTCCTGACTTTC. This sequence encodes CASSALDRVGANVLTF.

This sequence joins TRBV5-1 and TRBJ2-5; D tentatively fits TRBD1 or TRBD2 (5 bases each). Germline assignment: CDR1 SGHRS and CDR2 YFSETQ. The CDR3 contains 14 residues. V shed 2 bases and J shed 4 bases, with 12 bases lying between them. CDR3 in amino acids: CASSFGTAGETQYF. CDR3 DNA: TGCGCCAGCAGCTTTGGGACCGCCGGAGAGACCCAGTACTTC.

V usage is TRBV5-4 and J usage is TRBJ2-1, with TRBD1 matching 8 bases. This CDR3 is 16 amino acids long. Germline CDR1 SGHNT, CDR2 YYREEE (reference sequence). V trimming: 4 bases; J trimming: 0 bases; junction bases outside the gene matches: 6. CDR3 nucleotide sequence: TGTGCCAGCAGCCCTCGGACAGGGAGCTCCTACAATGAGCAGTTCTTC. As protein: CASSPRTGSSYNEQFF.

The rearrangement joins TRBV19 to TRBJ2-3; D is ambiguous. The CDR3 is 14 residues long. V was trimmed by 9 bases and J by 0 bases, leaving 13 bases between them. Germline CDR1 is LNHDA and CDR2 is SQIVND (reference sequence). The CDR3 DNA is TGTGCCAGCCCCACTGAGGCTAGCACAGATACGCAGTATTTT. Its protein is CASPTEASTDTQYF.

As for this clone: It may be a read error: a sequence one base away is much more abundant. The V and J genes are TRBV14 and TRBJ2-3; D ambiguous. Germline V CDR1 and CDR2: SGHDN, FVKESK. V was shortened by 4 bases and J by 3 bases, with 2 bases between the two germline ends. This CDR3 contains 11 residues. This CDR3 reads CASSLTDTQYF. CDR3 bases: TGTGCCAGCAGCCTAACAGATACGCAGTATTTT.

CDR3 protein: CATWDRGSNTEAFF. Here the CDR3 DNA reads TGTGCCACCTGGGACAGGGGGAGTAACACTGAAGCTTTCTTT. The genes are TRBV11-2 and TRBJ1-1; TRBD1 agrees at 11 bases. This CDR3 spans 14 amino acids. V was pared by 10 bases and J by 2 bases, with 6 bases of the junction left unmatched. Germline V gene sequence: CDR1 SGHAT, CDR2 FQNNGV.

This chain joins TRBV29-1 and TRBJ2-1; TRBD2 matches at 7 bases. The V segment lost 7 bases and the J segment 6 bases; nucleotides outside the gene matches: 12. Germline loops: CDR1 SQVTM, CDR2 ANQGSEA. CDR3 length equals 14 residues. The CDR3 nucleotides are TGCAGCGGTGTAGTCGGGAGGAGAGGCAATGAGCAGTTCTTC. Translating it yields CSGVVGRRGNEQFF.

As regards this clone: A junction end diverges from the germline sequence, so it may reflect a read error. This rearrangement joins TRBV7-2 to TRBJ2-2; TRBD2 aligns across 10 bases. Looked up from germline, CDR1 is SGHTA and CDR2 is FQGNSA. The CDR3 spans 15 residues. The CDR3, as DNA: TGTGCCAGCAGCCTAGCGGGGGCGAACACCGGGGAGCTGTTTTTT. Protein sequence: CASSLAGANTGELFF. Complete variable domain (other parts from reference TRBV7-2 and TRBJ2-2): GAGVSQSPSNKVTEKGKDVELRCDPISGHTALYWYRQSLGQGLEFLIYFQGNSAPDKSGLPSDRFSAERTGGSVSTLTIQRTQQEDSAVYLCASSLAGANTGELFFGEGSRLTVL.

The chain recombines TRBV28 with TRBJ1-2, with D possibly matching TRBD1 (5 bases). The CDR3 totals 14 residues. The germline gives CDR1 MDHEN, CDR2 SYDVKM. Trimming pared 7 bases from V and 3 bases from J, leaving 15 bases between. The CDR3 sequence is CASTNTGAYYGYTF. The DNA for the CDR3 is TGTGCCAGCACCAATACTGGGGCATACTATGGCTACACCTTC.

This clone has ten or more counts. The CDR3 is CASSMGQGFPEAFF. The DNA of the CDR3 is TGCGCCAGCAGCATGGGACAGGGTTTCCCTGAAGCTTTCTTT. The chain joins TRBV5-1 to TRBJ1-1, with 9 bases lining up with TRBD1. The CDR3 has 14 amino acids. V gave up 4 bases and J gave up 6 bases; unmatched junction bases: 7. From germline, CDR1 is SGHRS and CDR2 YFSETQ.

The V call is TRBV6-1, the J call TRBJ2-1, with 9 bases aligning to TRBD2. The CDR3 runs 16 residues. Germline trimming cut 2 bases from V and 7 bases from J; bases unmatched to any gene: 9. Germline V lookup: CDR1 MNHNS, CDR2 SASEGT. CDR3 loop: CASSELSSGGLNEQFF. In nucleotides, the CDR3 is TGTGCCAGCAGTGAATTAAGTAGCGGGGGTTTAAATGAGCAGTTCTTC.

The rearrangement uses TRBV10-2 and TRBJ1-1; perhaps TRBD1 as D (5 bases). In germline, CDR1 is WSHSY, CDR2 SAAADI. The CDR3 consists of 13 residues. V dropped 6 bases and J dropped 6 bases, with 14 bases sitting between them. This CDR3 is CASREAGIPEAFF. Here the CDR3 DNA reads TGCGCCAGCAGGGAGGCAGGGATCCCTGAAGCTTTCTTT.

V gene TRBV30 combines with J gene TRBJ2-1; 12 bases are shared with TRBD2. V dropped 0 bases and J dropped 4; count of bases not matched to a gene: 4. The CDR3 is 16 residues long. CDR1 is GTSNPN and CDR2 is SVGIG in the germline V gene (reference sequence). CDR3 loop: CAWSVRLAGVYNEQFF. The CDR3 nucleotides are TGTGCCTGGAGTGTCCGACTAGCGGGAGTATACAATGAGCAGTTCTTC. Using reference TRBV30 and TRBJ2-1 for the parts outside the CDR3, the full variable domain is SQTIHQWPATLVQPVGSPLSLECTVEGTSNPNLYWYRQAAGRGLQLLFYSVGIGQISSEVPQNLSASRPQDRQFILSSKKLLLSDSGFYLCAWSVRLAGVYNEQFFGPGTRLTVL.

The J gene is TRBJ2-1, the V gene TRBV18; no firm D call. Germline V gives CDR1 KGHSH, CDR2 LQKENI. Trimming pared 1 base from V and 2 bases from J, leaving 9 bases between. The CDR3 extends over 15 amino acids. CDR3 in amino acids: CASSPQTFTYNEQFF. In DNA form, the CDR3 reads TGTGCCAGCTCACCACAGACATTTACCTACAATGAGCAGTTCTTC.

The CDR3 region has the DNA TGTGCCAGCAGGAGGGCTACGAACACCGGGGAGCTGTTTTTT. Protein: CASRRATNTGELFF. The chain carries TRBV6-1 and TRBJ2-2; maybe TRBD2 (5 bases). Trimming cost V 6 bases and J 0 bases, with 8 bases left between them. The CDR3 runs to 14 residues. Germline CDR1 is MNHNS and CDR2 is SASEGT.

The chain joins TRBV5-1 to TRBJ2-2; 8 nucleotides line up with TRBD1. The CDR3 runs to 14 residues. CDR1 SGHRS and CDR2 YFSETQ come from the germline V gene. The J segment lost 6 bases and the V segment lost 5 bases, leaving 6 bases of the junction unmatched. As DNA, the CDR3 is TGCGCCAGCAGAATGGACAGGGCGTCCGGGGAGCTGTTTTTT. This translates into CASRMDRASGELFF.

This chain links TRBV4-3 with TRBJ2-5; the D call may be TRBD1 or TRBD2 (5 bases each). The CDR3 is 15 residues long. V was shortened by 0 bases and J by 1 base, with 9 bases between the two germline ends. Per the germline V gene, CDR1 is LGHNA and CDR2 is YSLEER. The CDR3 loop is CASSQDRGPQETQYF. CDR3 DNA: TGCGCCAGCAGCCAAGATAGGGGACCCCAAGAGACCCAGTACTTC.

The gene calls are TRBV30 and TRBJ2-5, with D perhaps TRBD2 (5 bases). CDR1 is GTSNPN and CDR2 is SVGIG in the germline V gene (reference sequence). Trimming cost V 4 bases and J 5 bases, with 17 bases left between them. The CDR3 contains 14 residues. CDR3 in DNA: TGTGCCTGGAATACGTTGGGAGTTGGGGAGACCCAGTACTTC. As protein: CAWNTLGVGETQYF. Complete variable domain (other parts from reference TRBV30 and TRBJ2-5): SQTIHQWPATLVQPVGSPLSLECTVEGTSNPNLYWYRQAAGRGLQLLFYSVGIGQISSEVPQNLSASRPQDRQFILSSKKLLLSDSGFYLCAWNTLGVGETQYFGPGTRLLVL.

This clone was picked up one time. This chain joins TRBV11-1 and TRBJ2-1; D tentatively fits TRBD1 or TRBD2 (7 bases each). CDR3 length: 15 residues. CDR1 is SGHAT and CDR2 is FQDESV in the germline V gene (reference sequence). V was trimmed by 5 bases and J by 10 bases, leaving 21 bases between them. DNA of the CDR3: TGTGCCAGCAGCCTAAGGGGGCGGACTAGACGGGAGCAGTTCTTC. Translating gives CASSLRGRTRREQFF.

This sequence joins TRBV7-2 and TRBJ1-3, with D possibly matching TRBD1 (6 bases). CDR1 is SGHTA and CDR2 is FQGNSA in the germline V gene. CDR3 length: 16 amino acids. V shed 2 bases and J shed 0 bases, with 11 bases lying between them. CDR3 loop: CASSLRQGSSGNTIYF. In DNA, the CDR3 is TGTGCCAGCAGCTTACGGCAGGGGAGCTCTGGAAACACCATATATTTT.

The count of this clone is one. This chain connects TRBV28 to TRBJ2-1; TRBD2 aligns across 9 bases. From germline, CDR1 is MDHEN and CDR2 SYDVKM. The CDR3 spans 14 residues. Germline trimming cut 6 bases from V and 4 bases from J; bases unmatched to any gene: 4. Here the CDR3 DNA reads TGTGCCAGCAGAGGCGGGAGGGCATACAATGAGCAGTTCTTC. Amino acid sequence: CASRGGRAYNEQFF.

CDR3 in amino acids: CASARGAPLSNQPQHF. CDR3 bases: TGTGCCAGCGCCCGGGGGGCTCCTCTTAGCAATCAGCCCCAGCATTTT. The chain combines TRBV28 with TRBJ1-5, with a tentative D call TRBD1 (6 bases). Germline loops: CDR1 MDHEN, CDR2 SYDVKM. The V and J ends lost 8 bases and 0 bases respectively, with 17 bases between them. The CDR3 contains 16 residues.

The chain links TRBV18 to TRBJ2-1, with 9 nucleotides matching TRBD2. CDR3 length: 16 residues. J gave up 5 bases and V 1 base, and 6 bases lay outside the gene matches. The germline V gene has CDR1 KGHSH and CDR2 LQKENI. The CDR3: CASSPLSGSLHNEQFF. CDR3 coding DNA: TGTGCCAGCTCACCACTTAGCGGGAGTCTGCACAATGAGCAGTTCTTC.

The V and J genes are TRBV2 and TRBJ2-1; D is perhaps TRBD2 (6 bases). Germline V CDR1 and CDR2: SNHLY, FYNNEI. V lost 6 bases and J 6 bases, leaving 15 bases between the germline ends. The CDR3 length is 14 residues. This CDR3 reads CASRGGAHINEQFF. CDR3 nucleotide sequence: TGTGCCAGCAGAGGAGGGGCGCATATCAATGAGCAGTTCTTC. Full variable domain (outside the CDR3, taken from reference TRBV2 and TRBJ2-1): EPEVTQTPSHQVTQMGQEVILRCVPISNHLYFYWYRQILGQKVEFLVSFYNNEISEKSEIFDDQFSVERPDGSNFTLKIRSTKLEDSAMYFCASRGGAHINEQFFGPGTRLTVL.

The gene calls are TRBV7-9 and TRBJ2-5; 13 bases line up with TRBD2. The CDR3 loop spans 14 amino acids. Germline V gives CDR1 SEHNR, CDR2 FQNEAQ (reference sequence). Trimming at V came to 4 bases and at J to 11 bases, leaving 7 bases not matched to a gene. CDR3 protein: CASSSGLAGSVQYF. The CDR3 DNA reads TGTGCCAGCAGCTCGGGACTAGCGGGATCGGTGCAGTACTTC.